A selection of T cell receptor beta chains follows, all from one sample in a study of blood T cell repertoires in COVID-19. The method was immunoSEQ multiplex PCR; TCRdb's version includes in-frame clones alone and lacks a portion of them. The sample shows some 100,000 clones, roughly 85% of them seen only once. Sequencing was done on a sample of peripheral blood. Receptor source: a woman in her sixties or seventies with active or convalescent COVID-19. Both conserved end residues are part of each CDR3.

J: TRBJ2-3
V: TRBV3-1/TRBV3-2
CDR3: CASSQGTGGANTQYF

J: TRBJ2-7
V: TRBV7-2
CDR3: CASSFQGGSHEQYF

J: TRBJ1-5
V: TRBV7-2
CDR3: CASSLAAGGQPQHF

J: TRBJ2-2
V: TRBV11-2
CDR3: CASSLQGLYGELFF

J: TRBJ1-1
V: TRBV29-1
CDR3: CSVLGSSNTEAFF

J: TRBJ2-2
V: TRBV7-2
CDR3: CASSLATGTRTGELFF

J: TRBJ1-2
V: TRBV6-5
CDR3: CASRPLEGGYTF

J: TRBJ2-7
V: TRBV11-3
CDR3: CASSLTPRSGGVYEQYF

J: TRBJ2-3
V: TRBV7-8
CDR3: CASSRSLAGDTDTQYF

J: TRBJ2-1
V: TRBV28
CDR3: CASHFAGRGDEQFF

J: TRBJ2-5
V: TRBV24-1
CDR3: CATSDGGGQETQYF

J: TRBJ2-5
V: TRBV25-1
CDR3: CASMTSWPETQYF

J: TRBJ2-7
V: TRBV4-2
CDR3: CASSPHRESYEQYF

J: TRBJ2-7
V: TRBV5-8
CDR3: CASSLRIEQYF

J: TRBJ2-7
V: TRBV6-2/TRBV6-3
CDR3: CASSGQGYEQYF

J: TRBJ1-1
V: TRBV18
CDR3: CASSPKADLGNTEAFF

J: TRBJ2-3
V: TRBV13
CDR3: CASSAITDTQYF

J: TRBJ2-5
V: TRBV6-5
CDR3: CASSYSLAGSLETQYF

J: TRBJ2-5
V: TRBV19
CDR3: CASSTGGRTQYF

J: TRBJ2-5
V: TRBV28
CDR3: CASSRQEWGQETQYF

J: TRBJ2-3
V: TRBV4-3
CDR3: CASSQDSSARTTTQYF

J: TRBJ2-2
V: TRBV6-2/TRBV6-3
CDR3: CASSSVSPPDTGELFF

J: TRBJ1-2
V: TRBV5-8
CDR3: CASSSLTGMAYGYTF

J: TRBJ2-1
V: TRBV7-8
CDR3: CASSPSGAGLEQFF

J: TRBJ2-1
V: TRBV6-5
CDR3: CASRRDYNNEQFF

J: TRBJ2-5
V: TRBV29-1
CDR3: CSVSRGQETQYF

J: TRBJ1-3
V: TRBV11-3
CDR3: CASSHGTVNSGNTIYF